This T cell receptor beta chain stems from a study of lymphopenia after photon versus proton radiotherapy. Produced via immunoSEQ multiplex PCR; TCRdb's table is partial and in-frame only. Seen here are 50,000 to 75,000 clones, approximately 83% observed once, and the top ten hold roughly 2.1%. The CDR3 length is 13 residues. V gave up 0 bases and J gave up 5 bases, with 8 bases separating them. Germline assignment: CDR1 SGHDT and CDR2 YYEEEE. The sequence was obtained from a middle-aged man with gastric cancer. The sample in question was peripheral blood, obtained from a patient treated with photon-based radiotherapy. The chain recombines TRBV5-6 with TRBJ1-2; D is undetermined. CDR3 sequence reads: CASSLGSVYGYTF. CDR3 sequence (DNA): TGTGCCAGCAGCTTGGGGTCAGTGTATGGCTACACCTTC. The full variable domain, in which reference TRBV5-6 and TRBJ1-2 provide the parts outside the CDR3, is DAGVTQSPTHLIKTRGQQVTLRCSPKSGHDTVSWYQQALGQGPQFIFQYYEEEERQRGNFPDRFSGHQFPNYSSELNVNALLLGDSALYLCASSLGSVYGYTFGSGTRLTVV.